This TCR beta chain was captured in a study of long-term antiretroviral therapy in people with HIV (dated by TCRdb to the early 2020s). At the level of the whole study: The earliest samples were collected roughly a decade before the 2015 WHO recommendation for immediate ART, at a time when ART was usually postponed until CD4 counts fell. The cohort contributed over 150 cryopreserved PBMC samples from under 35 adults with confirmed HIV infection, collected serially over a mean of 6 years (range 1-12). Test extractions of a monoclonal T-cell line alongside some 36 polyclonal samples showed no cross-contamination during QIAcube processing. Whether ART initiation and durable HIV suppression were associated with changes in peripheral blood TRB repertoire composition and diversity was tested in a retrospective serial study. Among the 30 or so participants with HIV, fewer than twelve were female.

The immunoSEQ hsTCRB v3.0 assay was used at survey level resolution to sequence the TRB variable region. TRB sequencing targeted a depth of about 35,000-50,000 T-cell genomes per sample. Pooled TRB libraries were sequenced on an Illumina MiSeq with a v3 150-cycle kit. In the authors' own workflow: Repertoire analysis was run in R within a reproducible Nextflow workflow that covered QC, data transformation and analysis. LymphoSeq2, an R package for exploring AIRR-Seq data, was used to implement custom analyses. After excluding a few samples that yielded fewer than 5000 total TRB sequences, some 180 HIV repertoires remained for analysis. Among the 188 retained HIV repertoires, approximately 57 were collected before ART initiation and approximately 130 were collected after ART initiation. Repertoires were downsampled to 5000 TRB nucleotide sequences, with summary statistics averaged over 100 downsampling iterations. Only TRB sequences with CDR3 regions of at least seven amino acids were retained for analysis. Diversity was assessed using a clonality score derived from Shannon entropy and using the Gini coefficient. In the repertoire networks, any two of the top 5000 CDR3 amino acid sequences were linked whenever the two sequences differed by an edit distance of one. GLIPH2 predicted antigen specificity groups and MHC restriction for TRB CDR3 amino acid sequences. To flag known CMV, EBV, HIV or tissue antigen associations, CDR3 amino acid sequences were matched against VDJdb and McPAS-TCR. Pre-ART, post-ART and control groups were compared with Wilcoxon signed-rank tests and Holm-Bonferroni correction. Not all clones reach the TCRdb copy of this immuneACCESS table, which keeps in-frame sequences only. Checked studies attribute under half of the gap to unresolved V genes and leave the rest unexplained. Clone size and the V and J calls come from that table; the DNA yielded D and trimming. Present in this sample are tens of thousands of clones, about 85% of which were seen just once. The ten largest make up around 5.2% of the sample.

V and J lose 5 bases and 3 bases, and a span of 20 bases separates them. The germline V gene (reference sequence) specifies MNHEY as CDR1 and SMNVEV as CDR2. The CDR3 runs 16 amino acids, cysteine and phenylalanine included. CDR3 DNA is the only sequence kept; it has 48 bases, read in frame from the first base. Participants were included only if at least one PBMC sample before ART initiation and at least two post-ART samples were available. All participants with HIV were treated in the United States of America. Before DNA extraction, cryopreserved samples of roughly 0.9-11 million PBMC were thawed and then washed. At the time of the earliest PBMC sample, participants with HIV were aged between about 20 and 54 years. Each participant contributed PBMC samples from 1-4 timepoints before ART initiation and 2-8 timepoints after ART initiation, with a median of 7 samples. For every participant, serial HIV viral load, CD4+ T-cell count, ART history and demographic data were obtained. A Qiagen kit on a QIAcube was used to extract genomic DNA from unsorted PBMC, with samples processed in batches of 12.

As to this clone: Its binding antigen is unknown. No clone much larger than this one lies a single base away; base qualities are absent.

The full study reports these points: Because pre-ART samples had limited cell numbers, unsorted PBMC were profiled rather than sorted CD4+ and CD8+ T cells. Since PBMC availability was limited, sequencing covered only the TCR beta chain, with no alpha chain pairing. HIV repertoires had narrower CDR3 length ranges than controls, and the network structure suggested an antigen-experienced repertoire that shifted only slightly toward naive after ART. Expanded TRB clones identified before ART initiation dominated the repertoire at all time points, although this dominance fluctuated and declined in many PLHIV after ART. ART initiation was associated with a significant increase in TRB diversity, but diversity stayed significantly below transplant donor controls even after long-term ART. No data were available on ART adherence, viral resistance or therapy changes, limiting inferences about post-ART repertoire changes. The samples span the years 2004 to 2017, and the ART regimens used may be less effective than current regimens.

This sample comprised unsorted PBMCs, obtained 2.6 to 2.8 years after starting antiretroviral therapy. The sequence was collected from a middle-aged man with HIV. The chain is encoded by TRBV27 joined to TRBJ2-7, with TRBD1 perhaps the D gene, on 5 matching bases. The CDR3 corresponds to CASSLQGAGWGYEQYF. The DNA sequence reads TGTGCCAGCAGTCTCCAAGGGGCAGGGTGGGGCTACGAGCAGTACTTC.